A single sample gave rise to the 9 T cell receptor beta chains below, sequenced in a study of blood T cell repertoires in COVID-19. Assay: immunoSEQ multiplex PCR; the TCRdb copy retains only in-frame clones and omits some. In the table there are over 150,000 clones, about nine tenths of which are singletons. The sequencing sample was made of peripheral blood. These receptors were obtained from a woman aged 60-75 years who had recovered from COVID-19.

The J gene is TRBJ2-7, the V gene TRBV27, with TRBD1 identical over 7 bases. This CDR3 is 14 amino acids long. After removal of 5 bases from V and 6 bases from J, the junction contained 10 bases not matched to a gene. Germline values: CDR1 MNHEY, CDR2 SMNVEV (reference sequence). In nucleotides, the CDR3 is TGTGCCAGCAGTGAATATAACAGGGGTCCCGAGCAGTACTTC. Its protein is CASSEYNRGPEQYF.

The chain is built from TRBV27 and TRBJ2-7, with a possible D match to TRBD2 (6 bases). The CDR3 is 16 residues long. Germline CDR1 MNHEY, CDR2 SMNVEV (reference sequence). The V gene lost 10 bases and the J gene lost 4 bases, with 26 bases spanning the gap. CDR3 region: CATRRVRGTLSYEQYF. The CDR3, as DNA: TGTGCCACAAGAAGGGTCCGGGGGACCCTAAGTTACGAGCAGTACTTC.

The rearrangement links TRBV19 to TRBJ1-6; D is undetermined. Germline loops: CDR1 LNHDA, CDR2 SQIVND (reference sequence). The CDR3 extends over 15 amino acids. Trimming removed 1 base from V and 4 bases from J, with 8 bases in between. The CDR3 nucleotides read TGTGCCAGTAGTATAGGCGGCCAGTATAATTCACCCCTCCACTTT. Translating gives CASSIGGQYNSPLHF.

J is TRBJ1-5 and V is TRBV4-1; D is ambiguous. Looked up from germline, CDR1 is MGHRA and CDR2 is YSYEKL. The CDR3 covers 17 residues. V lost 1 base, J lost 0 bases, and 13 bases lay in between. The chain's CDR3 is CASSQVVVGISNQPQHF. CDR3 in DNA: TGCGCCAGCAGCCAAGTGGTTGTTGGCATTAGCAATCAGCCCCAGCATTTT.

V gene TRBV4-2 combines with J gene TRBJ1-4; weak D call: TRBD1 (5 bases). The germline V gene has CDR1 LGHNA and CDR2 YNFKEQ. This CDR3 comprises 17 residues. Trimming cost V 0 bases and J 8 bases, with 19 bases left between them. The DNA of the CDR3 is TGTGCCAGCAGCCAAGATTGGCAGGGCTTAATCCGAGAAAAACTGTTTTTT. Protein product: CASSQDWQGLIREKLFF.

The genes are TRBV2 and TRBJ2-5, with 10 bases aligning to TRBD2. Germline V lookup: CDR1 SNHLY, CDR2 FYNNEI. V shed 8 bases, J shed 1 base, and the junction held 7 bases outside the gene matches. This CDR3 contains 15 residues. In nucleotides, the CDR3 is TGTGCCAGCTCTAGCGGGGGAAAATCCCAAGAGACCCAGTACTTC. Protein product: CASSSGGKSQETQYF.

This sequence joins TRBV2 and TRBJ2-7; 8 bases are a match to TRBD1. There are 15 residues in the CDR3. Germline V CDR1 and CDR2: SNHLY, FYNNEI. Trimming cost V 3 bases and J 0 bases; bases outside gene matches: 4. CDR3 nucleotide sequence: TGTGCCAGCAGTGATACAGGGGGGAGCTCCTACGAGCAGTACTTC. This gives the protein CASSDTGGSSYEQYF.

The chain has TRBV2 and TRBJ1-3; tentative D call: TRBD1 (6 bases). There are 18 residues in the CDR3. Trimming removed 0 bases from V and 0 bases from J, with 15 bases in between. CDR1 is SNHLY, CDR2 FYNNEI, per germline. CDR3 loop: CASSEAPGQPSSGNTIYF. CDR3 in DNA: TGTGCCAGCAGTGAAGCACCAGGACAGCCAAGCTCTGGAAACACCATATATTTT.

This chain connects TRBV6-1 to TRBJ1-3, with D perhaps TRBD1 (6 bases). CDR1 and CDR2 (germline): MNHNS, SASEGT. The germline V and J ends were trimmed by 1 base and 2 bases, with 18 bases remaining between them. This CDR3 contains 18 residues. CDR3 region: CASSEGRNGGATGNTIYF. CDR3 nucleotides: TGTGCCAGCAGTGAAGGTCGAAATGGGGGGGCAACTGGAAACACCATATATTTT.